The 9 T cell receptor beta chains presented below share a single source sample, sequenced in a study of blood T cells in healthy people across ages. Sample-barcoded 5' priming and a J-beta primer mix drove a second PCR of roughly 6 to 12 cycles. MiXCR, run by TCRdb on the 5' RACE reads, gives a single entry per CDR3 protein. The sample records approximately 730,000 distinct CDR3 sequences, about 55% being singletons. The source material was blood. Every receptor here comes from a man older than 75 in good health.

This clonotype was seen more than once but under ten times. The genes are TRBV7-2 and TRBJ1-5, with TRBD1 matching over 12 bases. Trimming took 5 bases from V and 6 from J; bases not matched to a gene: 17. Germline V gene lookup returns CDR1 SGHTA and CDR2 FQGNSA. The CDR3 covers 19 residues. CDR3 loop: CASSVYGWDRGRRGQPQHF. The DNA for the CDR3 is TGTGCCAGCAGCGTTTATGGCTGGGACAGGGGGCGTCGGGGTCAGCCCCAGCATTTT.

This chain joins TRBV28 and TRBJ2-3; D not resolved. Looked up from germline, CDR1 is MDHEN and CDR2 is SYDVKM. This CDR3 region has 12 residues. Trimming took 7 bases from V and 1 from J, leaving 6 bases between them. The CDR3 spells CASNGGTDTQYF. The CDR3 DNA reads TGTGCCAGCAATGGGGGCACAGATACGCAGTATTTT.

This clonotype was seen only once. This chain connects TRBV5-6 to TRBJ1-5; D possibly corresponds to TRBD1 (5 bases). The CDR3 extends over 15 amino acids. Trimming removed 4 bases from V and 6 bases from J, with 17 bases in between. Per the germline V gene, CDR1 is SGHDT and CDR2 is YYEEEE. The CDR3 region is CASSPREQVGQPQHF. The CDR3 nucleotides read TGTGCCAGCAGCCCACGGGAACAGGTGGGTCAGCCCCAGCATTTT.

This clonotype was counted a few times. The rearrangement links TRBV28 to TRBJ2-5; 7 bases agree with TRBD2. The CDR3 contains 17 residues. J was trimmed by 4 bases and V by 4 bases; bases with no gene match: 15. Per the germline V gene, CDR1 is MDHEN and CDR2 is SYDVKM. The CDR3: CASSSAQGAGDGETQYF. The CDR3 bases are TGTGCCAGCAGTTCCGCGCAAGGGGCGGGAGATGGAGAGACCCAGTACTTC. Variable domain in full (rest from reference TRBV28 and TRBJ2-5): DVKVTQSSRYLVKRTGEKVFLECVQDMDHENMFWYRQDPGLGLRLIYFSYDVKMKEKGDIPEGYSVSREKKERFSLILESASTNQTSMYLCASSSAQGAGDGETQYFGPGTRLLVL.

This clonotype came up a few times. The chain uses TRBV6-6 and TRBJ2-7, with 10 bases identical to TRBD1. CDR1 MNHNY and CDR2 SVGAGI come from the germline V gene (reference sequence). After removal of 5 bases from V and 5 bases from J, the junction contained 9 bases not matched to a gene. The CDR3 is 15 residues long. The CDR3, as DNA: TGTGCCAGCAGTATACTCCGGGACAGGGGAAACGAGCAGTACTTC. This codes for CASSILRDRGNEQYF.

The rearrangement joins TRBV6-6 to TRBJ2-7; D is unresolved. V lost 0 bases to trimming and J lost 3 bases, with 6 bases between them. CDR1 MNHNY and CDR2 SVGAGI come from the germline V gene (reference sequence). This CDR3 is 13 amino acids long. The CDR3 coding sequence is TGTGCCAGCAGTTACTCGTCCAACTACGAGCAGTACTTC. Its protein product is CASSYSSNYEQYF.

On this clonotype: Sequence at one end of the junction differs from germline and may be a read error. The genes are TRBV6-2 or TRBV6-3 and TRBJ2-3; 7 bases match TRBD2. Germline assignment: CDR1 MNHEY and CDR2 SVGEGT. The CDR3 extends over 14 amino acids. CDR3 residues: CASSYQRGTDTRYF. For the CDR3, the DNA is TGTGCCAGCAGTTACCAGCGGGGCACAGATACGCGGTATTTT.

This clonotype was detected once. This chain connects TRBV5-1 to TRBJ1-1; D perhaps matches TRBD1 (6 bases). The length of the CDR3 is 12 residues. Trimming removed 0 bases at V and 10 bases at J, with 10 bases between. Looked up from germline, CDR1 is SGHRS and CDR2 is YFSETQ. The chain's CDR3 is CASSLEQGRAFF. DNA of the CDR3: TGCGCCAGCAGCTTGGAACAGGGTCGAGCTTTCTTT.

The chain combines TRBV6-1 with TRBJ2-5, with 8 bases matching TRBD2. TRBJ2-7 explains the end of the DNA better; the J call may be wrong. Germline values: CDR1 MNHNS, CDR2 SASEGT. The CDR3 is 13 residues long. The CDR3 DNA follows: TGTGCCAGCAGTGAAGAGCTAGCGGGCGAGCAGTACTTC. This encodes CASSEELAGEQYF.